These 18 T cell receptor beta chains share one sample of origin, sequenced in a study of T cells after yellow fever vaccination. From the 5' RACE reads, TCRdb called clonotypes with MiXCR, one entry per CDR3 protein. This sample has 150,000 to 200,000 distinct CDR3 sequences, with around 9.7% found just once. Here the sequenced sample was CD8+ T cells sorted from PBMCs, taken 45 days after the yellow fever booster vaccination. The receptors originated from a man aged 18 to 30 who received the YFV17D yellow fever vaccine.

The chain is built from TRBV27 and TRBJ1-1, with TRBD1 as a possible D gene (6 bases). CDR1 and CDR2 (germline): MNHEY, SMNVEV (reference sequence). V gave up 1 base and J gave up 4 bases, with 16 bases separating them. This CDR3 has 16 residues. The CDR3 bases are TGTGCCAGCAGTTTATACGGGGGCGAGTTGGGCACTGAAGCTTTCTTT. Protein product: CASSLYGGELGTEAFF.

The chain joins TRBV7-9 to TRBJ2-7, with a weak D call TRBD2 (5 bases). The CDR3 has 14 amino acids. Germline lookup yields CDR1 SEHNR and CDR2 FQNEAQ (reference sequence). The V gene lost 2 bases and the J gene lost 0 bases, with 8 bases spanning the gap. The CDR3 DNA sequence: TGTGCCAGCAGCTTACCCCGGGACTCCTACGAGCAGTACTTC. Its translation: CASSLPRDSYEQYF.

This clonotype was seen more than once but under ten times. The J gene is TRBJ2-6, the V gene TRBV10-3, with a tentative D call TRBD1 (6 bases). The germline gives CDR1 ENHRY, CDR2 SYGVKD. Trimming took 8 bases from V and 0 from J, leaving 8 bases between them. The CDR3 totals 14 residues. CDR3 amino acids: CAISDSSGANVLTF. DNA for the CDR3: TGTGCCATCTCGGACAGCTCTGGGGCCAACGTCCTGACTTTC.

This clonotype appeared a few times. V is TRBV3-1 and J is TRBJ2-2; D remains unclear. The length of the CDR3 is 11 residues. Trimming took off 7 bases at V and 7 bases at J, with 7 bases between the two ends. The germline V gene encodes CDR1 LGHDT and CDR2 YNNKEL (reference sequence). The CDR3 DNA is TGTGCCAGCACCAATTTCGGGGAGCTGTTTTTT. Amino acids: CASTNFGELFF.

The chain recombines TRBV7-9 with TRBJ1-1; 12 bases are shared with TRBD1. Germline assignment: CDR1 SEHNR and CDR2 FQNEAQ (reference sequence). This CDR3 is 18 amino acids long. Unmatched junction bases numbered 11, after V lost 5 bases and J lost 1 base. The CDR3 DNA reads as TGTGCCAGCAGCCGCCTTGGGGGACAGGGGGCGAAGAACACTGAAGCTTTCTTT. This codes for CASSRLGGQGAKNTEAFF.

DNA for the CDR3: TGTGCCAGCAGCCAAGAGGGGACTAGCGCTTTCACAGATACGCAGTATTTT. Translated: CASSQEGTSAFTDTQYF. The V and J genes are TRBV4-2 and TRBJ2-3; 10 nucleotides match TRBD2. In germline, CDR1 is LGHNA, CDR2 YNFKEQ. With 0 bases clipped from V and 2 bases from J, the junction kept 5 bases outside the gene matches. The CDR3 runs to 17 residues.

This chain connects TRBV5-1 to TRBJ2-3; 7 positions match TRBD1. After removal of 9 bases from V and 2 bases from J, the junction contained 12 bases not matched to a gene. Germline assignment: CDR1 SGHRS and CDR2 YFSETQ. This CDR3 contains 15 residues. The CDR3 sequence: CATAVDRVITDTQYF. DNA of the CDR3: TGCGCCACCGCCGTCGACAGGGTGATCACAGATACGCAGTATTTT.

The sample holds a few counts of this clonotype. The CDR3 reads CASSVGGDPYNEQFF. For the CDR3, the DNA is TGTGCCAGCAGCGTAGGGGGGGACCCCTACAATGAGCAGTTCTTC. The gene calls are TRBV9 and TRBJ2-1; weak D call: TRBD2 (6 bases). Germline V CDR1 and CDR2: SGDLS, YYNGEE. The CDR3 covers 15 residues. V was trimmed by 0 bases and J by 2 bases, leaving 9 bases between them.

Only a few counts were recorded for this clonotype. CDR3 amino acids: CASSQDAGKSPLHF. The CDR3, as DNA: TGCGCCAGCAGCCAAGACGCCGGGAAATCACCCCTCCACTTT. The V gene is TRBV4-1, the J gene TRBJ1-6; no reliable D call. V was pared by 0 bases and J by 10 bases, with 10 bases between. Germline-derived CDR1 and CDR2 are MGHRA and YSYEKL. CDR3 size: 14 residues.

This chain links TRBV7-3 with TRBJ2-1; 10 bases agree with TRBD1. Germline CDR1 reads SGHTA; CDR2 reads FQGTGA. CDR3 length: 16 amino acids. J was trimmed by 3 bases and V by 5 bases; bases with no gene match: 7. Written as DNA, the CDR3 is TGTGCCAGCAGCGCCCGACAGGGGGCGAACTACAATGAGCAGTTCTTC. Its protein product is CASSARQGANYNEQFF.

This clonotype was observed many times. The chain employs TRBV7-8 and TRBJ1-1, with 11 bases identical to TRBD1. V shed 7 bases and J 6 bases; nucleotides not matched to a gene: 13. Germline lookup yields CDR1 SGHVS and CDR2 FQNEAQ. The CDR3 length is 16 residues. CDR3 residues: CASKSLMGQGVAEAFF. As DNA, the CDR3 is TGTGCCAGCAAGAGCTTAATGGGACAGGGGGTCGCTGAAGCTTTCTTT.

For this clonotype: A much larger clone is a single base away; this may be a read error. V gene TRBV5-1 combines with J gene TRBJ2-2; possibly TRBD2 for D (5 bases). The germline V gene encodes CDR1 SGHRS and CDR2 YFSETQ. The CDR3 spans 15 residues. DNA for the CDR3: TGCGCCAGCAGCTTGGCTTGGCTAAACACCGGGGAGCCGTTTTTT. Encoded protein: CASSLAWLNTGEPFF.

This chain joins TRBV4-1 and TRBJ2-2; no definite D call. CDR1 is MGHRA and CDR2 is YSYEKL in the germline V gene. V lost 6 bases to trimming and J lost 3 bases, with 11 bases between them. The CDR3 is 14 amino acids. The CDR3 loop is CASRQFQDTGELFF. DNA for the CDR3: TGCGCCAGCAGGCAATTCCAGGACACCGGGGAGCTGTTTTTT.

The rearrangement uses TRBV4-1 and TRBJ1-3; 10 bases match TRBD1. J was trimmed by 8 bases and V by 1 base; bases with no gene match: 11. Per the germline V gene, CDR1 is MGHRA and CDR2 is YSYEKL. This CDR3 contains 17 residues. The CDR3 coding sequence is TGCGCCAGCAGCCAAGGCCTCCCTGGACAGGGGGGAGACACCATATATTTT. Residues: CASSQGLPGQGGDTIYF.

In its sample, this clonotype was seen once. The chain recombines TRBV9 with TRBJ1-1, with 7 bases matching TRBD1. The CDR3 length is 15 residues. Germline V gene lookup returns CDR1 SGDLS and CDR2 YYNGEE. The ends lost 4 bases at V and 3 bases at J; junction bases unmatched: 9. CDR3: CASSYGTEQYTEAFF. In nucleotides, the CDR3 is TGTGCCAGCAGCTACGGGACAGAACAATACACTGAAGCTTTCTTT.

J is TRBJ2-7 and V is TRBV6-8; a possible D gene is TRBD2 (5 bases). Per germline, CDR1 MNHGY and CDR2 SAAAGT. This CDR3 region has 16 residues. Trimming stripped 6 bases from V and 7 bases from J, with 25 bases between. CDR3 coding DNA: TGTGCCAGCAGATTTACGAGGGCCTCTAGGACGGGAGAGCAGTACGTC. Protein: CASRFTRASRTGEQYV.

This clonotype was seen ten or more times. V gene TRBV5-1 combines with J gene TRBJ2-5; D is unclear. The CDR3 extends over 13 amino acids. Germline V CDR1 and CDR2: SGHRS, YFSETQ. The ends were cut back, 4 bases at V and 0 bases at J, with 7 bases in the middle. The CDR3 bases are TGCGCCAGCAGCCGAATCGACCAAGAGACCCAGTACTTC. This codes for CASSRIDQETQYF.

This clonotype was observed a handful of times. This CDR3 reads CASSPSGRSPSYEQYF. DNA for the CDR3: TGTGCCAGCAGCCCCAGCGGCAGGTCCCCCTCCTACGAGCAGTACTTC. V gene TRBV9 combines with J gene TRBJ2-7, with a possible D match to TRBD2 (5 bases). Germline CDR1 reads SGDLS; CDR2 reads YYNGEE. V lost 4 bases, J lost 0 bases, and 17 bases lay in between. This CDR3 spans 16 amino acids.